This T cell receptor beta chain was retrieved from a study of PD-1 blockade in classical Hodgkin lymphoma (dated by TCRdb to 2020 to 2021). Regarding the study in general: Nivolumab dosing was 3 mg/kg intravenously every 2 weeks, continuing until either disease progression or unacceptable toxicity. The study used TCR beta sequencing and CyTOF to define a peripheral blood immune signature of response to PD-1 blockade in classical Hodgkin lymphoma.

Taken with the paper, the label for time point translates to: cycle 4 day 1 (C4D1), after less than 7 weeks of nivolumab. Every trial patient had relapsed after autologous stem cell transplantation, and cohorts A, B and C differed in prior brentuximab vedotin exposure. The trial cohort comprised some 60 patients with relapsed/refractory classical Hodgkin lymphoma whose best overall responses were complete response, partial response or progressive disease. In the multi-cohort phase II CheckMate 205 trial, trial patients received single-agent nivolumab. An independent review committee assessed best overall response by applying the 2007 International Working Group response criteria. PBMCs from the trial were collected at three points: immediately before nivolumab initiation (C1D1), and during therapy at cycle 2 day 1 and cycle 4 day 1. After peripheral blood was drawn into 8 mL Vacutainer Cell Preparation Tubes, PBMCs were isolated by centrifugation and then cryopreserved.

CDR1 and CDR2 are drawn from the germline V gene (reference sequence): LNHDA, SQIVND. V is cut by 8 bases and J by 4 bases, and the space between the germline ends is 18 bases. The cysteine opens and the phenylalanine closes a CDR3 of 15 amino acids. CDR3 DNA only is kept here, 45 bases in frame from base 1. General findings and caveats noted by the study authors: Lower diversity was seen in patients whose nivolumab began less than 1 year after ASCT, and these patients were left out of later analyses so that immune reconstitution would not confound the results. The study covered only a single clinical trial cohort, and the causes of the repertoire differences, possibly disease activity or prior therapy, were still not defined. Trial patients achieving complete response had baseline diversity similar to newly diagnosed patients, whereas partial responders and progressors had significantly lower diversity. A significant rise by C4D1 was seen in CD4+ but not CD8+ TCR diversity (p=0.0027 vs p=0.16), with the rise being most apparent in complete responders (p=0.02). Baseline TCR diversity was reported to be lower in newly diagnosed patients than in healthy donors and to be lower still in relapsed/refractory patients.

This clone was observed once. Its antigen remains undetermined. Nothing much larger sits one base from this clone, and base qualities are not available. Genomic DNA was extracted with the Qiagen DNeasy kit from unsorted PBMCs and from negatively selected CD4+ and CD8+ fractions. TCR beta CDR3 regions were subjected to amplification by immunoSEQ multiplex PCR with primers that anneal to V and J segments. A synthetic immune receptor repertoire was used to minimize amplification bias, and any residual bias was removed computationally once sequencing was done. Processing in the source paper ran as follows. Custom Python scripts were used to quantify repertoire diversity as the Shannon entropy index. The unsorted, CD4+ and CD8+ repertoires were each analyzed separately, with the exception of combined analyses, where CD4+ and CD8+ sequences were merged in silico. A clone counted as expanded when the clone's frequency after treatment rose at least 2-fold relative to C1D1, and clones undetected at baseline were given a pseudocount of 0.5. Clones with 0 or 1 copy at C1D1 were classified as singleton clones, and clones with 2 or more copies were classified as non-singleton clones. Clones expanded in unsorted samples were labelled as CD4+, CD8+ or unknown by matching protein sequences in sorted samples from the same patient. Wilcoxon tests on paired samples were used to test diversity changes from C1D1 to C4D1. The clones in this table, taken by TCRdb from immuneACCESS, are in-frame only. Not every clone is retained; where verified, under half of the shortfall comes from an unresolved V gene, and the cause of the rest is unknown. The V and J calls and clone size are taken from that table; D and trimming were inferred from the DNA. The sample table contains 64,000 or so clones; only one count was recorded for 91% of them. The ten most abundant clones make up 10% of the sample.

Recombination linked TRBV19 to TRBJ1-5, and the D gene may be TRBD1, 5 bases matching. The material was peripheral blood mononuclear cells (PBMCs), obtained before the fourth cycle of nivolumab. The clonotype originates from a human donor with classical Hodgkin lymphoma. The CDR3 loop reads CASLQRGAGNQPQHF. The nucleotides read TGTGCCAGTCTCCAGAGAGGAGCAGGGAATCAGCCCCAGCATTTT.